Detailed here is one TCR beta chain. The antigen remains undetermined. The PCR ran on 60 Vbeta and 13 Jbeta primers. Sequenced by immunoSEQ multiplex PCR; TCRdb stores in-frame clones only, minus some. Of roughly 250,000 clones in the sample, 80% are singletons; the top ten hold about 0.28%. The sample belongs to a study of cytomegalovirus exposure and HLA in healthy donors. V lost 2 bases and J 2 bases, leaving 7 bases between the germline ends. Germline V gene data show CDR1 as SGHAT and CDR2 as FQNNGV. This CDR3 region has 13 residues. General study results and limits: Later analysis associated a missense DCLRE1C variant with TCR beta V- and J-gene trimming.

Sequenced input: PBMCs. The sequence derives from a girl aged 2 to 9 in good health and CMV-seronegative. J is TRBJ2-7 and V is TRBV11-2; a weak D match, TRBD1 (5 bases). The CDR3, as DNA: TGTGCCAGCAGCTTAAGGGGTGCCTACGAGCAGTACTTC. The encoded protein is CASSLRGAYEQYF.